The 17 T cell receptor beta chains below all came from one sample that was sequenced in a study of regulatory T cells in long-lasting Graves disease. Assembly of TCR beta libraries relied on iRepertoire HTBI primers together with Arm-PCR of CDR3 regions. TCRdb fed the multiplex PCR reads into MiXCR, producing one record per CDR3 protein. The sample contains approximately 210,000 distinct CDR3 sequences, around 18% of which appear only once. Time point reported: newly diagnosed GD, antithyroid drugs for less than 3 months. PBMC-derived RNA was used for the TCR library. The specimen was peripheral blood mononuclear cells (PBMCs), collected at new diagnosis, from a patient treated with antithyroid drugs. These receptor sequences come from a female donor with Graves disease.

The sample holds many counts of this clonotype. The chain links TRBV30 to TRBJ2-1; no firm D call. This CDR3 region has 14 residues. Germline CDR1 GTSNPN, CDR2 SVGIG (reference sequence). Between the trimmed V and J ends, which lost 4 bases and 1 base, there was a span of 11 bases. CDR3 sequence: CAWIRDRSYNEQFF. Written as DNA, the CDR3 is TGTGCCTGGATTAGGGATAGGTCCTACAATGAGCAGTTCTTC.

This clonotype has ten or more counts. The rearrangement joins TRBV9 to TRBJ2-7; the D call may be TRBD1 or TRBD2 (5 bases each). With 7 bases removed from V and 3 bases from J, the gap between germline ends came to 17 bases. This CDR3 is 14 amino acids long. CDR1 is SGDLS, CDR2 YYNGEE, per germline. CDR3 bases: TGTGCCAGCGGCCCCCGGGACCATGGCTACGAGCAGTACTTC. It specifies CASGPRDHGYEQYF. The full variable domain, with the rest looked up from reference TRBV9 and TRBJ2-7, is DSGVTQTPKHLITATGQRVTLRCSPRSGDLSVYWYQQSLDQGLQFLIQYYNGEERAKGNILERFSAQQFPDLHSELNLSSLELGDSALYFCASGPRDHGYEQYFGPGTRLTVT.

Regarding this clonotype: A much larger clone sits a single nucleotide away, making a read error possible. The rearrangement joins TRBV30 to TRBJ1-2, with D possibly being TRBD1 (6 bases). Germline V CDR1 and CDR2: GTSNPN, SVGIG (reference sequence). The length of the CDR3 is 11 residues. Trimming removed 2 bases at V and 7 bases at J, with 8 bases between. This CDR3 reads CAWSIQGGYTF. The DNA for the CDR3 is TGTGCCTGGAGTATACAGGGTGGCTACACCTTC.

This clonotype was detected ten times or more. The V call is TRBV9, the J call TRBJ2-2, with no clear D. Germline V gene sequence: CDR1 SGDLS, CDR2 YYNGEE. Deletions cut 0 bases from V and 3 bases from J, with 6 bases between. CDR3 length equals 14 residues. For the CDR3, the DNA is TGTGCCAGCAGCGTAGAGAGCCACACCGGGGAGCTGTTTTTT. Residues: CASSVESHTGELFF.

This clonotype was counted at least ten times. The J gene is TRBJ2-7, the V gene TRBV10-3, with 11 bases lining up with TRBD2. The CDR3 is 16 residues long. Germline values: CDR1 ENHRY, CDR2 SYGVKD. The J segment lost 4 bases and the V segment lost 4 bases, leaving 9 bases of the junction unmatched. CDR3 sequence reads: CAISAFGTSGAYEQYF. The CDR3 coding sequence is TGTGCCATCAGTGCGTTCGGGACTAGCGGAGCTTACGAGCAGTACTTC.

This clonotype was recorded many times. The V and J genes are TRBV6-1 and TRBJ2-1, with D unclear. The CDR3 has 14 amino acids. Trimming left V 5 bases short and J 5 bases short, with 13 bases between. CDR1 and CDR2 (germline): MNHNS, SASEGT. The CDR3 DNA is TGTGCCAGCAGTCCCAGGTCACGCCACAATGAGCAGTTCTTC. This gives the protein CASSPRSRHNEQFF.

In its sample, this clonotype was seen many times. The V call is TRBV9, the J call TRBJ2-3; 12 bases line up with TRBD2. V shed 0 bases, J shed 6 bases, and the junction held 2 bases outside the gene matches. The CDR3 has 15 amino acids. The germline CDR1 and CDR2 sequences are SGDLS and YYNGEE. The CDR3 DNA follows: TGTGCCAGCAGCGTAGTTGGGACTAGCGGGGATACGCAGTATTTT. Translation: CASSVVGTSGDTQYF.

This clonotype was detected a few times. The J gene is TRBJ2-4, the V gene TRBV29-1, with 9 bases lining up with TRBD1. This CDR3 region has 17 residues. The V segment lost 6 bases and the J segment 1 base; nucleotides outside the gene matches: 13. From germline, CDR1 is SQVTM and CDR2 ANQGSEA. CDR3 loop: CSVDRGRRRPAKNIQYF. The CDR3 DNA is TGCAGCGTGGACAGGGGAAGAAGGAGACCGGCCAAAAACATTCAGTACTTC.

The chain employs TRBV5-1 and TRBJ2-6; D is unclear. V lost 6 bases, J lost 0 bases, and 10 bases lay in between. The V gene's germline CDR1 is SGHRS and CDR2 YFSETQ. The CDR3 is 15 residues long. CDR3 loop: CASTTGSSGANVLTF. CDR3 bases: TGCGCCAGCACCACCGGGTCCTCTGGGGCCAACGTCCTGACTTTC.

This clonotype was observed at least ten times. The chain uses TRBV10-3 and TRBJ2-3; 15 bases are a match to TRBD2. Trimming took 10 bases from V and 2 from J; bases not matched to a gene: 7. CDR1 is ENHRY, CDR2 SYGVKD, per germline. The CDR3 is made up of 16 amino acids. CDR3 coding DNA: TGTGCCACCGGACTAGCGGGAGGGCCGGTCACAGATACGCAGTATTTT. It is translated as CATGLAGGPVTDTQYF.

This clonotype was seen many times. This chain connects TRBV20-1 to TRBJ2-2; the match to TRBD2 covers 9 bases. The J segment lost 0 bases and the V segment lost 0 bases, leaving 5 bases of the junction unmatched. CDR3 size: 17 residues. Germline CDR1 DFQATT, CDR2 SNEGSKA (reference sequence). The CDR3: CSARDMTSGANTGELFF. Here the CDR3 DNA reads TGCAGTGCTAGAGATATGACTAGCGGAGCGAACACCGGGGAGCTGTTTTTT.

This clonotype has a handful of counts. The chain has TRBV4-1 and TRBJ2-2, with TRBD1 matching over 7 bases. The ends lost 1 base at V and 3 bases at J; junction bases unmatched: 11. The CDR3 length is 18 residues. CDR1 is MGHRA and CDR2 is YSYEKL in the germline V gene. CDR3 sequence: CASSQGDRLPSDTGELFF. DNA for the CDR3: TGCGCCAGCAGCCAAGGGGACAGACTTCCCTCGGACACCGGGGAGCTGTTTTTT.

In this sample, this clonotype turned up many times. This chain uses TRBV4-2 with TRBJ2-5; D is unresolved. Germline V gene data show CDR1 as LGHNA and CDR2 as YNFKEQ. This CDR3 spans 15 amino acids. With 4 bases removed from V and 2 bases from J, the gap between germline ends came to 14 bases. CDR3 amino acids: CASSRILSLQETQYF. The CDR3, as DNA: TGTGCCAGCAGCCGCATACTAAGCCTTCAAGAGACCCAGTACTTC.

Ten or more counts support this clonotype. The chain couples TRBV29-1 to TRBJ1-1; TRBD1 might be the D (5 bases). This CDR3 region has 14 residues. Trimming took off 3 bases at V and 6 bases at J, with 17 bases between the two ends. CDR1 is SQVTM and CDR2 is ANQGSEA in the germline V gene. The chain's CDR3 is CSVEGDALVAEAFF. CDR3 bases: TGCAGCGTTGAGGGGGACGCACTAGTCGCTGAAGCTTTCTTT. Filled out from reference TRBV29-1 and TRBJ1-1, the complete variable domain reads SAVISQKPSRDICQRGTSLTIQCQVDSQVTMMFWYRQQPGQSLTLIATANQGSEATYESGFVIDKFPISRPNLTFSTLTVSNMSPEDSSIYLCSVEGDALVAEAFFGQGTRLTVV.

The rearrangement joins TRBV18 to TRBJ1-4; 7 bases are a match to TRBD1. The length of the CDR3 is 13 residues. V was pared by 4 bases and J by 6 bases, with 2 bases of the junction left unmatched. Germline V gene sequence: CDR1 KGHSH, CDR2 LQKENI. The CDR3 is CASSRGQDEKLFF. Here the CDR3 DNA reads TGTGCCAGCTCACGCGGACAGGATGAAAAACTGTTTTTT.

This clonotype has a count of ten or more. This chain joins TRBV20-1 and TRBJ2-3, with 9 bases fitting TRBD1. The CDR3 has 14 amino acids. Germline V gene data show CDR1 as DFQATT and CDR2 as SNEGSKA (reference sequence). J was trimmed by 2 bases and V by 8 bases; bases with no gene match: 8. The CDR3, as DNA: TGCAGTTTGGGGGGACAGGGAAACACAGATACGCAGTATTTT. Its protein is CSLGGQGNTDTQYF.

The V and J genes are TRBV7-3 and TRBJ2-7, with 8 nucleotides matching TRBD2. The length of the CDR3 is 16 residues. J lost 8 bases, V lost 0 bases, and 12 bases had no gene match. Germline V lookup: CDR1 SGHTA, CDR2 FQGTGA. Written as DNA, the CDR3 is TGTGCCAGCAGCTTAACCTCCGGGACTAGGGGAATGAAGCAGTACTTC. Its translation is CASSLTSGTRGMKQYF.